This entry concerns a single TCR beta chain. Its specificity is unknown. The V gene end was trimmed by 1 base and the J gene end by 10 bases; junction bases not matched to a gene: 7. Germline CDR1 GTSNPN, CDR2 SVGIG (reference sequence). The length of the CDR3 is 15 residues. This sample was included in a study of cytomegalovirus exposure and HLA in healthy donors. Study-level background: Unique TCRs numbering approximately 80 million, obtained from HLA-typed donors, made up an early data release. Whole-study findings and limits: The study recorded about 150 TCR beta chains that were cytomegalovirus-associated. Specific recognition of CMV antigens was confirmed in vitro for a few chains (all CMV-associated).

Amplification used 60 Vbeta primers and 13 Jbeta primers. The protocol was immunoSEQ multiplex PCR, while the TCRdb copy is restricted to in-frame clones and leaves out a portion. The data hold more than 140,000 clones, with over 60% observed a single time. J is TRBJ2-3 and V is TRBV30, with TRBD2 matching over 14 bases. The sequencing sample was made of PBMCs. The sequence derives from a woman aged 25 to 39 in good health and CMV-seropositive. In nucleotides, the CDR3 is TGTGCCTGGAGTGGCATAGGGACTAGCGGGAGACCGCAGTATTTT. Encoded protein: CAWSGIGTSGRPQYF.